Sequencing of this TCR beta chain was carried out in a study of T cells in Graves' hyperthyroidism and ophthalmopathy. The germline V gene encodes CDR1 SNHLY and CDR2 FYNNEI. J gave up 8 bases and V 0 bases, and 7 bases lay outside the gene matches. This CDR3 has 16 residues. This clonotype was recorded at least ten times. Its target is not known. RNA transcripts yielded amplified TCR beta CDR3 regions. RT-PCR in the first round (using the HTBI primer set) targeted the TCR CDR3. Each CDR3 protein is one row after TCRdb ran MiXCR on the multiplex PCR reads. The data hold about 480,000 distinct CDR3 sequences, with 14% observed a single time. Study conclusions and caveats: Most clonotypes that expanded in the thyroid above 0.001 also showed up in blood.

The chain couples TRBV2 to TRBJ1-6; TRBD1 matches 7 bases. The sequenced material came from blood. This sequence was found in a woman under 30 with Graves' hyperthyroidism. For the CDR3, the DNA is TGTGCCAGCAGTGAAGCGGGAGGGGGCGCAGATTCACCCCTCCACTTT. Translating gives CASSEAGGGADSPLHF.